This T cell receptor beta chain stems from a study of memory CD4+ T cells and cytomegalovirus serostatus. This clone was seen only once. Single viable CD3+CD4+CD8-CD45RO+ cells were sorted as the memory CD4+ T cells. Germline loops: CDR1 SEHNR, CDR2 FQNEAQ (reference sequence). Trimming cost V 4 bases and J 4 bases; bases outside gene matches: 14. CDR3 length: 17 amino acids. Using immunoSEQ multiplex PCR, the repertoire was profiled, and TCRdb retains in-frame clones only, with some absent. The sample consists of 35,000 to 40,000 clones, less than 80% of them appearing once. The chain couples TRBV7-9 to TRBJ2-7; TRBD1 matches 9 bases. The material sequenced was memory CD4+ T cells from blood. This TCR was recovered from an adult in good health and CMV-seropositive. CDR3 residues: CASSSDWGQGGGYEQYF. CDR3 sequence (DNA): TGTGCCAGCAGCTCGGATTGGGGACAGGGAGGAGGTTACGAGCAGTACTTC.